In this sample, the clone carrying this TCR beta chain turned up many times. Its specificity is not known. This specimen belongs to a study of T cell repertoires in cytomegalovirus infection. As for the study in general: A matching HLA type, together with CMV infection, was signaled by public TCR beta signatures.

One entry per CDR3 protein results from TCRdb running MiXCR on the reads. The sample consists of just under 300,000 distinct CDR3 sequences, approximately 8.9% of them appearing once. This CDR3 contains 15 residues. Germline CDR1 is MDHEN and CDR2 is SYDVKM. V was shortened by 6 bases and J by 0 bases, with 12 bases between the two germline ends. Overall study results and limits: Summed public TCR beta family frequency identified CMV carriers bearing the relevant HLA. CMV-specific TCR beta clonotypes restricted by HLA-C dominated the ex vivo response.

The clonotype comes from a human donor in good health (CMV status not recorded). Some clones in this sample may be carry-over from other donors' samples. The sequenced sample consisted of PBMCs. This sequence joins TRBV28 and TRBJ2-1; tentative D call: TRBD1 (6 bases). This CDR3 reads CASRAGTSSYNEQFF. CDR3 DNA: TGTGCCAGCAGGGCCGGGACAAGCTCCTACAATGAGCAGTTCTTC.